Given below is one T cell receptor (beta chain) in context. Its specificity is unknown. The data belong to a study of T cell responses to AZD1222 COVID-19 vaccine. Points from the study as a whole: Vaccination with two AZD1222 doses was followed by a rise in Spike-specific TCR breadth and depth.

J was trimmed by 5 bases and V by 5 bases; bases with no gene match: 7. Germline-derived CDR1 and CDR2 are SGHNT and YYREEE (reference sequence). CDR3 length: 14 amino acids. Clones were read by immunoSEQ multiplex PCR, and TCRdb kept only the in-frame ones, dropping some. Altogether tens of thousands of clones are present, roughly 84% being singletons, with the ten largest covering about 17%. This chain uses TRBV5-4 with TRBJ2-5, with 9 bases that match TRBD1. The specimen was peripheral blood, collected 28 days after the second AZD1222 dose. This clonotype originated in an adult who received the AZD1222 COVID-19 vaccine. CDR3 sequence reads: CASRGGQGLETQYF. CDR3 nucleotide sequence: TGTGCCAGCAGAGGGGGACAGGGTTTGGAGACCCAGTACTTC.